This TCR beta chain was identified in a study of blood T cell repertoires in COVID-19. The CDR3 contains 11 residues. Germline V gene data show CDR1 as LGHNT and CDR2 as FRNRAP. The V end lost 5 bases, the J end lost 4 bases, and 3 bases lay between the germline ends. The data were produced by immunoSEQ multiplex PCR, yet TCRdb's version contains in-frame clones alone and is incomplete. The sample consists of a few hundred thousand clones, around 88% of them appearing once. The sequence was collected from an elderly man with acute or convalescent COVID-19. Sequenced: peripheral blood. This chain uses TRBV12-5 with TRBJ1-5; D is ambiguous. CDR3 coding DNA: TGTGCTAGTGGTCTAAATCAGCCCCAGCATTTT. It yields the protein CASGLNQPQHF.